These 22 T cell receptor beta chains originate from one sample sequenced in a study of monozygotic twins with inflammatory bowel disease. TCRdb derives one entry per CDR3 protein from the 5' RACE reads, leaving out DNA. Recorded for this sample: some 89,000 distinct CDR3 sequences. The sequenced sample consisted of blood. The receptors derive from a human donor with ulcerative colitis or Crohn's disease, or a healthy co-twin of an affected twin (not recorded which).

The rearrangement uses TRBV7-9 and TRBJ2-7; there is no DNA to check the TCRdb D call of TRBD1. The CDR3 is made up of 15 amino acids. Germline CDR1 and CDR2: SEHNR and FQNEAQ (reference sequence). The CDR3 sequence is CASSSIKNRGYEQYF.

The chain is built from TRBV9 and TRBJ1-2. The V gene's germline CDR1 is SGDLS and CDR2 YYNGEE. This CDR3 region has 16 residues. CDR3 protein: CASSVGGSFTTYGYTF.

The chain employs TRBV9 and TRBJ1-1; TCRdb outputs TRBD1, but without DNA this stays unchecked. Germline-derived CDR1 and CDR2 are SGDLS and YYNGEE. This CDR3 region has 15 residues. This chain's CDR3 is CASSVVGRGLTEAFF. Variable domain in full (rest from reference TRBV9 and TRBJ1-1): DSGVTQTPKHLITATGQRVTLRCSPRSGDLSVYWYQQSLDQGLQFLIQYYNGEERAKGNILERFSAQQFPDLHSELNLSSLELGDSALYFCASSVVGRGLTEAFFGQGTRLTVV.

The CDR3: CASSQGHPGLETQYF. The chain combines TRBV5-1 with TRBJ2-5; TCRdb calls TRBD1, which cannot be checked without DNA. The CDR3 loop spans 15 amino acids. The germline V gene has CDR1 SGHRS and CDR2 YFSETQ.

The J gene is TRBJ1-3, the V gene TRBV4-1; TCRdb designates TRBD1, a call that cannot be tested without DNA. The length of the CDR3 is 16 residues. Germline assignment: CDR1 MGHRA and CDR2 YSYEKL. The CDR3 sequence is CASSQDPPGGGNTIYF.

This sequence joins TRBV7-8 and TRBJ1-6; TCRdb selects TRBD1, and the lack of DNA leaves this call unchecked. The CDR3 is 18 residues long. Looked up from germline, CDR1 is SGHVS and CDR2 is FQNEAQ. CDR3 amino acids: CASSLVGMVTDYNSPLHF. Together with reference TRBV7-8 and TRBJ1-6, the CDR3 gives the full variable domain: GAGVSQSPRYKVAKRGQDVALRCDPISGHVSLFWYQQALGQGPEFLTYFQNEAQLDKSGLPSDRFFAERPEGSVSTLKIQRTQQEDSAVYLCASSLVGMVTDYNSPLHFGNGTRLTVT.

The V gene is TRBV2, the J gene TRBJ2-3; TCRdb outputs TRBD1, but without DNA this stays unchecked. This CDR3 is built from 14 residues. Germline V CDR1 and CDR2: SNHLY, FYNNEI. The CDR3 sequence: CASSEGGATDTQYF.

The V gene is TRBV18, the J gene TRBJ2-3. This CDR3 comprises 11 residues. CDR1 is KGHSH and CDR2 is LQKENI in the germline V gene. The CDR3 reads CASSLTDTQYF.

The rearrangement links TRBV10-2 to TRBJ1-4. The CDR3 length is 15 residues. Germline assignment: CDR1 WSHSY and CDR2 SAAADI. The CDR3 reads CASRGLGATNEKLFF.

The chain recombines TRBV12-3 or TRBV12-4 with TRBJ1-5; the D call of TRBD1 rests on TCRdb alone, since no DNA is present to check it. CDR3 length: 14 amino acids. CDR3 protein: CASSSGQGAGSQHF.

The chain couples TRBV11-3 to TRBJ2-3; with no DNA, the TCRdb D assignment of TRBD1 cannot be verified. Germline V gene lookup returns CDR1 SGHNT and CDR2 YENEEA. This CDR3 is 13 amino acids long. CDR3: CASSLRGADTQYF.

This CDR3 is CASSKASGDQASYNEQFF. The rearrangement links TRBV7-7 to TRBJ2-1; TCRdb's D call of TRBD2 is untestable without DNA. The germline gives CDR1 SSHAT, CDR2 FNYEAQ (reference sequence). This CDR3 is built from 18 residues.

The chain couples TRBV27 to TRBJ1-2. The CDR3 has 13 residues. Looked up from germline, CDR1 is MNHEY and CDR2 is SMNVEV (reference sequence). The chain's CDR3 is CASSSAYFYGYTF.

V gene TRBV10-3 combines with J gene TRBJ2-7; TCRdb's D call of TRBD2 is untestable without DNA. The CDR3 consists of 13 residues. The germline V gene has CDR1 ENHRY and CDR2 SYGVKD. The CDR3 loop reads CAIRGPSIYEQYF.

The genes are TRBV2 and TRBJ1-1. Germline CDR1 is SNHLY and CDR2 is FYNNEI. The CDR3 is made up of 14 amino acids. CDR3 protein: CASRTANSNTEAFF.

This rearrangement joins TRBV29-1 to TRBJ2-3. The CDR3 has 13 residues. From germline, CDR1 is SQVTM and CDR2 ANQGSEA. The CDR3 sequence: CSVVYRSTDTQYF.

This chain connects TRBV12-3 or TRBV12-4 to TRBJ1-5. The CDR3 runs 12 residues. CDR3 region: CASSLAAQPQHF.

The chain recombines TRBV4-2 with TRBJ1-5; the D gene TCRdb calls, TRBD1, cannot be checked with no DNA. The germline V gene encodes CDR1 LGHNA and CDR2 YNFKEQ. The CDR3 has 17 residues. CDR3 region: CASSQDGGGGRNQPQHF.

This CDR3 reads CSASLAIRDEQYF. The rearrangement links TRBV20-1 to TRBJ2-7; the D gene TCRdb calls, TRBD1, cannot be checked with no DNA. This CDR3 has 13 residues. In germline, CDR1 is DFQATT, CDR2 SNEGSKA (reference sequence).

V and J are TRBV20-1 and TRBJ1-5. Germline V gene sequence: CDR1 DFQATT, CDR2 SNEGSKA (reference sequence). The CDR3 loop spans 16 amino acids. The CDR3 loop is CSASSLRTFPFQPQHF.

The rearrangement links TRBV4-1 to TRBJ2-4; no DNA is available, so the TRBD2 call from TCRdb remains unchecked. The CDR3 covers 15 residues. CDR1 MGHRA and CDR2 YSYEKL come from the germline V gene. The chain's CDR3 is CASSQQTSWMIVQYF.

The rearrangement joins TRBV12-3 or TRBV12-4 to TRBJ2-7; checking the TCRdb D call of TRBD1 is not possible without DNA. The CDR3 is 15 amino acids. CDR3 sequence: CASSPFGTGSYEQYF.